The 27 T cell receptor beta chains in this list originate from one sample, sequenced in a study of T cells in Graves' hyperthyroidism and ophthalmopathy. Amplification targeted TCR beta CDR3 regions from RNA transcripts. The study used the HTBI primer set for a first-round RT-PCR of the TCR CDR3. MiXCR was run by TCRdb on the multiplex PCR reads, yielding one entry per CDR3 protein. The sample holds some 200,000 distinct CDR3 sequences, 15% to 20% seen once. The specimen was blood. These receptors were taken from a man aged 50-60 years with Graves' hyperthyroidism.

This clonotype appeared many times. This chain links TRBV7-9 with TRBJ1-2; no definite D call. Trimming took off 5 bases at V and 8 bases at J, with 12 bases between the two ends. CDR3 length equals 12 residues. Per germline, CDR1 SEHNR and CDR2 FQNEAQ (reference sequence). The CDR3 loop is CASSLEGGGYTF. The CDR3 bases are TGTGCCAGCAGCCTAGAGGGAGGAGGCTACACCTTC.

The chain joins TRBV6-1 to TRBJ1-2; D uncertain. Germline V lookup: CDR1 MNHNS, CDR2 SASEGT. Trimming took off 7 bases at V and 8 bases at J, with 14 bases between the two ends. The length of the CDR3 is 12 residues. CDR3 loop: CASNNPFEGYTF. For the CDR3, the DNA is TGTGCCAGCAATAATCCCTTTGAGGGCTACACCTTC.

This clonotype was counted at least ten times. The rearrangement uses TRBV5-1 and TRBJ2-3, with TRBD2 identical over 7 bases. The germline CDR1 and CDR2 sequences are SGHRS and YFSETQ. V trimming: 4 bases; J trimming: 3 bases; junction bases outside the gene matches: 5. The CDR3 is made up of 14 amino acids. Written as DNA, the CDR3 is TGCGCCAGCAGCGTGGGAGGGCTTACAGATACGCAGTATTTT. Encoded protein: CASSVGGLTDTQYF.

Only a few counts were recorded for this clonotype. This CDR3 is CASSQVVRSSPLHF. The CDR3 bases are TGCGCCAGCAGCCAAGTAGTTAGGAGTTCACCCCTCCACTTT. This chain uses TRBV4-1 with TRBJ1-6; D call uncertain. The CDR3 has 14 amino acids. CDR1 MGHRA and CDR2 YSYEKL come from the germline V gene. V shed 1 base and J shed 9 bases, with 10 bases lying between them.

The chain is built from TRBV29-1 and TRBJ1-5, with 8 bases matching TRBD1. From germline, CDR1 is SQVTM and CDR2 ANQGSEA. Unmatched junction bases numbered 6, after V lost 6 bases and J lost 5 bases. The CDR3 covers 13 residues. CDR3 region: CSVQGAGDQPQHF. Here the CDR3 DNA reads TGCAGCGTCCAGGGGGCCGGAGATCAGCCCCAGCATTTT. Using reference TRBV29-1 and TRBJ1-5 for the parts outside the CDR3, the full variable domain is SAVISQKPSRDICQRGTSLTIQCQVDSQVTMMFWYRQQPGQSLTLIATANQGSEATYESGFVIDKFPISRPNLTFSTLTVSNMSPEDSSIYLCSVQGAGDQPQHFGDGTRLSIL.

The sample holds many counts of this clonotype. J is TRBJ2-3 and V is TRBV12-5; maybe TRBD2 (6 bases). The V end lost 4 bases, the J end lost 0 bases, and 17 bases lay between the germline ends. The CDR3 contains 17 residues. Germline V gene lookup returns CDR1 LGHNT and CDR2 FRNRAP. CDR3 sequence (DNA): TGTGCTAGTGGTTCAATCCGGGACTCCCTTAGCACAGATACGCAGTATTTT. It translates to CASGSIRDSLSTDTQYF.

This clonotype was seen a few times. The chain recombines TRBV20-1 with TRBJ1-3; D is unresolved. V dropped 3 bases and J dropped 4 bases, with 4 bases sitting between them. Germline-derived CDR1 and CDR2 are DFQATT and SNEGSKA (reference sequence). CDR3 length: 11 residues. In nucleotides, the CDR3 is TGCAGTGCTAGTACCGGAAACACCATATATTTT. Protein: CSASTGNTIYF.

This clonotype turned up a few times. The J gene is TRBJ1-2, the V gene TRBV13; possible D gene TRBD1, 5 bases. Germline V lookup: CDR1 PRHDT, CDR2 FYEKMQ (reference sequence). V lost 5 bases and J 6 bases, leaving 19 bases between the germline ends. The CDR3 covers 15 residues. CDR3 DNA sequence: TGTGCCAGCAGCACCACCCCCGGGACGGAGGATGGCTACACCTTC. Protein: CASSTTPGTEDGYTF. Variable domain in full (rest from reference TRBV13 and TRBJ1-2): AAGVIQSPRHLIKEKRETATLKCYPIPRHDTVYWYQQGPGQDPQFLISFYEKMQSDKGSIPDRFSAQQFSDYHSELNMSSLELGDSALYFCASSTTPGTEDGYTFGSGTRLTVV.

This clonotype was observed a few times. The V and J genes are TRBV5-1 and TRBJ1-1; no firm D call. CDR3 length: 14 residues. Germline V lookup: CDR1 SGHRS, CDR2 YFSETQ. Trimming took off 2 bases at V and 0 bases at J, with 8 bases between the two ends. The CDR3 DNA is TGCGCCAGCAGCTTAGTCAGCCTGAACACTGAAGCTTTCTTT. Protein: CASSLVSLNTEAFF.

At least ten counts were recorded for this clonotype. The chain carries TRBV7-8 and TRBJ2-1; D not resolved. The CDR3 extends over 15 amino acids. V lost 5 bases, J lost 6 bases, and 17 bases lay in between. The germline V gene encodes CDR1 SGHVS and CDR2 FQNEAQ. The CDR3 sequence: CASSEGSELGNEQFF. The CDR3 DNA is TGTGCCAGCAGCGAAGGGTCTGAGTTAGGCAATGAGCAGTTCTTC.

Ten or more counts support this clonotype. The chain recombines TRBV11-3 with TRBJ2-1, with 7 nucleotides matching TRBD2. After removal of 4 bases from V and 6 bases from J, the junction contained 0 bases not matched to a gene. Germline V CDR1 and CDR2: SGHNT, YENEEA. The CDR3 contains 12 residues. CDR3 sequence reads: CASSSSGNEQFF. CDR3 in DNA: TGTGCCAGCAGCTCTAGCGGCAATGAGCAGTTCTTC.

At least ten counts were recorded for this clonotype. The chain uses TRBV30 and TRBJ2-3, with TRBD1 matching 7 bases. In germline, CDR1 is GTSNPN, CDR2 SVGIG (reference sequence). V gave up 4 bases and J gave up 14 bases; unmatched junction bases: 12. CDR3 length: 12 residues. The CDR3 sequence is CAWKNRDRVPYF. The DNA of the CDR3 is TGTGCCTGGAAAAACCGGGACAGAGTACCGTATTTT.

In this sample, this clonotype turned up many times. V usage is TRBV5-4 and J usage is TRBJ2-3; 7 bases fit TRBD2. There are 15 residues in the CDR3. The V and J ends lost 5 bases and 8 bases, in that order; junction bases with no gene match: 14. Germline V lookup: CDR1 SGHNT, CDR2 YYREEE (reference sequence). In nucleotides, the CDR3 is TGTGCCAGCAGAATACCGGGCCCGGGGGGATCTACGCAGTATTTT. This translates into CASRIPGPGGSTQYF.

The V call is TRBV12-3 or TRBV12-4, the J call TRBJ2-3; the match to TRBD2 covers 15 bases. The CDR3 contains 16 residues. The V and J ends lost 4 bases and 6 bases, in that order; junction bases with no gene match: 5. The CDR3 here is CASSSGLAGGQDTQYF. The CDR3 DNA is TGTGCCAGCAGTTCCGGACTAGCGGGAGGGCAGGATACGCAGTATTTT.

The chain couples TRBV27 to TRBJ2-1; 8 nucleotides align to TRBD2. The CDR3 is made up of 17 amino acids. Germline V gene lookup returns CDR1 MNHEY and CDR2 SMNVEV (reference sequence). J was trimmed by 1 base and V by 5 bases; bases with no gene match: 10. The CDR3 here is CASSTRRGAKSYNEQFF. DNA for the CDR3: TGTGCCAGCAGTACCCGGCGGGGGGCTAAGTCCTACAATGAGCAGTTCTTC.

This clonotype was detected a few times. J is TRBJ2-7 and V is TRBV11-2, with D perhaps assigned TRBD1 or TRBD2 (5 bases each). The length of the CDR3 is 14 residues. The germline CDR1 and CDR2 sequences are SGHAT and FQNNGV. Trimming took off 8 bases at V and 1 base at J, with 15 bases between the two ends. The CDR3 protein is CASEEGWVSYEQYF. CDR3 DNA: TGTGCCAGCGAAGAGGGGTGGGTTTCCTACGAGCAGTACTTC.

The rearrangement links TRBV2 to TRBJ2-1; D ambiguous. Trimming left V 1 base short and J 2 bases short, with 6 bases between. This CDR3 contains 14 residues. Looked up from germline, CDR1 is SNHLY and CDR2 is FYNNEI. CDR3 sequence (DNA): TGTGCCAGCAGTGAAGATCAAACCTACAATGAGCAGTTCTTC. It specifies CASSEDQTYNEQFF.

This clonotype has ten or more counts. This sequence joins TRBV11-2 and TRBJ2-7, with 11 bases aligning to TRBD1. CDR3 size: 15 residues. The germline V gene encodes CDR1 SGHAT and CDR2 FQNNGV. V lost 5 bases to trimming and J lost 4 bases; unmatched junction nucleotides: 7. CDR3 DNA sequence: TGTGCCAGCAGCCTAACGGACAGGGGGCCGTACGAGCAGTACTTC. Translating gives CASSLTDRGPYEQYF.

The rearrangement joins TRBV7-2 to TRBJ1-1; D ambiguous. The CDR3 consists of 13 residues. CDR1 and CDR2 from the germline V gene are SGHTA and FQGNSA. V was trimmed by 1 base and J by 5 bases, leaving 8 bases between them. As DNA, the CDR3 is TGTGCCAGCAGCTTAGTGCCCATGACTGAAGCTTTCTTT. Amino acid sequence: CASSLVPMTEAFF.

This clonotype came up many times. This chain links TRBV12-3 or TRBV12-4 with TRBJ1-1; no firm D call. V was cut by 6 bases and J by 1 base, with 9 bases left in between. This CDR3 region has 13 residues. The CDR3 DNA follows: TGTGCCAGCAGACAGCAACCGAACACTGAAGCTTTCTTT. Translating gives CASRQQPNTEAFF.

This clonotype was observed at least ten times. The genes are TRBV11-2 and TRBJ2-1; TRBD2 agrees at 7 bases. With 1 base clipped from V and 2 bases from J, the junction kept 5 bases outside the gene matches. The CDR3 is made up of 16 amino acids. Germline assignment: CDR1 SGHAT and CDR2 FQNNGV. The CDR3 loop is CASSLVSGTAYNEQFF. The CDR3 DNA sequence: TGTGCCAGCAGCTTAGTGAGCGGGACGGCCTACAATGAGCAGTTCTTC. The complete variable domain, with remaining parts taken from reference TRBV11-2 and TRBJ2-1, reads EAGVAQSPRYKIIEKRQSVAFWCNPISGHATLYWYQQILGQGPKLLIQFQNNGVVDDSQLPKDRFSAERLKGVDSTLKIQPAKLEDSAVYLCASSLVSGTAYNEQFFGPGTRLTVL.

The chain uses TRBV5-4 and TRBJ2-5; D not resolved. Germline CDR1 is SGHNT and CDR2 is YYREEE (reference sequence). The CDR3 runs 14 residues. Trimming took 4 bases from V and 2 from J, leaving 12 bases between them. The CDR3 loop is CASSPPDRQETQYF. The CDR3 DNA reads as TGTGCCAGCAGCCCCCCAGACCGTCAAGAGACCCAGTACTTC.

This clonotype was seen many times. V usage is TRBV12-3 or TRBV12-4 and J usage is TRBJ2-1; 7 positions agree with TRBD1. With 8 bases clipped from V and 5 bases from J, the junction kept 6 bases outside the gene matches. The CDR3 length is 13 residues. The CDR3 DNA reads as TGTGCCAGCCGGTCGACAGGGAACAATGAGCAGTTCTTC. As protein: CASRSTGNNEQFF.

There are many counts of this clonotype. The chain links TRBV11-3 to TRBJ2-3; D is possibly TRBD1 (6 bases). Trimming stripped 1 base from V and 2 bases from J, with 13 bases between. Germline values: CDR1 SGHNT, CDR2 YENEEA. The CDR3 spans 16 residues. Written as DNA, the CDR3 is TGTGCCAGCAGCTTAGCCCCCGCAGGGGTCACAGATACGCAGTATTTT. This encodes CASSLAPAGVTDTQYF.

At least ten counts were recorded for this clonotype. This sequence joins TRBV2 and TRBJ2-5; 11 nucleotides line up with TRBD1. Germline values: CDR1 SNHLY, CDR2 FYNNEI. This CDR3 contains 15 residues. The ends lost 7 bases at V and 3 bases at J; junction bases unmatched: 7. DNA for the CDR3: TGTGCCAGCACTCGGGACAGGGGGTCCGAAGAGACCCAGTACTTC. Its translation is CASTRDRGSEETQYF.

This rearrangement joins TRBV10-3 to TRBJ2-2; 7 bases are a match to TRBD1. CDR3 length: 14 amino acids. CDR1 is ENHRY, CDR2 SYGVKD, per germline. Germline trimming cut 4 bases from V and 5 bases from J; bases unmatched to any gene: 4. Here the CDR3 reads CAISADRVTGELFF. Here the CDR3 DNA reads TGTGCCATCAGTGCTGACAGGGTGACCGGGGAGCTGTTTTTT.

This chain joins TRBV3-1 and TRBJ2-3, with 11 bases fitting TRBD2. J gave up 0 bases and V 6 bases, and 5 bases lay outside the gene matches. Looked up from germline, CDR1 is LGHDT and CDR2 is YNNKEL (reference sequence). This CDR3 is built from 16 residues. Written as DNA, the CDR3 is TGTGCCAGCAGTGGGACTAGCGGTCCTAGCACAGATACGCAGTATTTT. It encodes CASSGTSGPSTDTQYF.